This T cell receptor (beta chain) appears in the sequencing data of a study of monozygotic twins with inflammatory bowel disease. There are 12 residues in the CDR3. CDR1 DFQATT and CDR2 SNEGSKA come from the germline V gene (reference sequence). Notes on the study in general: Twin pairs that were concordant did not differ from discordant pairs in repertoire similarity, possibly from limited power. Clonotype overlap with others was lower in IBD patients than in healthy twins, a difference that was greatest with disease activity. Immunosuppressive treatments differing between patients may have added repertoire variability.

Researchers put TCRalpha and TCRbeta cDNA through two nested PCRs lasting around 15 and 10 cycles. TCRdb reprocessed the 5' RACE reads, keeping one entry per CDR3 protein, no DNA. The listing contains tens of thousands of distinct CDR3 sequences. Details on this clonotype: The antigen is undetermined.

Material: blood. The chain carries TRBV20-1 and TRBJ1-1. This sequence originates from a human donor with ulcerative colitis or Crohn's disease, or a healthy co-twin of an affected twin (not recorded which). The CDR3 region is CSASTSTTEAFF.